The 2 T cell receptor beta chains presented below share a single source sample, sequenced in a study of T-cell memory formation after mild COVID-19. TCRdb re-analysed the 5' RACE reads in MiXCR, keeping a single row per CDR3 protein. This sample has some 120,000 distinct CDR3 sequences; roughly 6.2% occur once, and the top ten carry approximately 2%. The specimen sequenced was PBMCs or a T cell subset sorted from them (not recorded which). The origin of the receptors is an adult woman who had mild COVID-19 (a few samples of this study predate the infection). Cell type and time point are not known.

This clonotype was observed a handful of times. V usage is TRBV7-2 and J usage is TRBJ1-2, with D perhaps TRBD1 (6 bases). The germline V gene has CDR1 SGHTA and CDR2 FQGNSA. The length of the CDR3 is 15 residues. Trimming removed 7 bases from V and 3 bases from J, with 18 bases in between. In nucleotides, the CDR3 is TGTGCCAGCACCCCCCGGAGCGGGACACACTATGGCTACACCTTC. Amino acids: CASTPRSGTHYGYTF.

The V call is TRBV7-3, the J call TRBJ2-2; 12 bases line up with TRBD2. Germline CDR1 reads SGHTA; CDR2 reads FQGTGA. This CDR3 is 17 amino acids long. J was trimmed by 6 bases and V by 5 bases; bases with no gene match: 10. Written as DNA, the CDR3 is TGTGCCAGCAGCAAGACCGGACTAGCGGGAATGCCCGGGGAGCTGTTTTTT. Amino acids: CASSKTGLAGMPGELFF.